This T cell receptor (beta chain) was recorded in a study of cytomegalovirus exposure and HLA in healthy donors. The overall study: Membership in the Caucasian-associated ancestry cluster was found for 75% to 90% of 398 genotyped donors. General study results and limits: Association of a missense DCLRE1C variant with TCR beta V- and J-gene trimming was reported in a later analysis.

In the case of this clone: Its cognate antigen is unknown.

Regarding donors, all were healthy bone marrow donors. Donors were nominally healthy when sampled, though unrecorded immune exposures were likely. The V gene end was trimmed by 5 bases and the J gene end by 4 bases; junction bases not matched to a gene: 8. Per the germline V gene, CDR1 is SGHAT and CDR2 is FQNNGV. The CDR3 runs 15 residues. PCR was performed using 60 Vbeta and 13 Jbeta primers. The protocol was immunoSEQ multiplex PCR, while the TCRdb copy is restricted to in-frame clones and leaves out a portion. The table shows more than 95,000 clones, with 70% to 80% occurring only once. This TCR came from a woman between 50 and 59 years old in good health and CMV-seropositive. The chain carries TRBV11-2 and TRBJ2-5; 9 bases match TRBD2. What was sequenced was PBMCs. CDR3 sequence: CASSPGTSRLETQYF. The DNA for the CDR3 is TGTGCCAGCAGCCCAGGGACTAGCCGTTTAGAGACCCAGTACTTC.